This TCR beta chain originates from a study of liver allograft versus peripheral blood T cells. In the study overall: T cell receptor repertoires in transplanted livers were compared with those in recipients' peripheral blood.

The V and J ends lost 0 bases and 9 bases respectively, with 14 bases between them. CDR3 size: 13 residues. The germline gives CDR1 DFQATT, CDR2 SNEGSKA (reference sequence). On this clonotype: Its antigen is not identified.

TCRdb fed the reads into MiXCR, producing one record per CDR3 protein. The sample comprises 8,900 or so distinct CDR3 sequences, 20% of which are singletons, and 5.4% rests with the top ten. Broader study findings: Reportedly, the T cell receptor repertoires inside liver allografts were not the same as those in peripheral blood.

The source is a human patient who had a liver transplant. The graft donor may account for some of the T cells. This chain uses TRBV20-1 with TRBJ1-1, with D perhaps matching TRBD1 (6 bases). In nucleotides, the CDR3 is TGCAGTGCTAGAGATCGGAGAGGGGGGAAAGCTTTCTTT. It specifies CSARDRRGGKAFF.